This section outlines one T cell receptor (beta chain) sequence together with its context. Its antigen target is currently unknown. Per-nucleotide qualities are absent, and no much larger clonotype sits a single base away. This record belongs to a study of human T cells and chemical hapten exposure (dated by TCRdb to the early 2020s). Turning to the overall study: For sensitization, 2% DPC in acetone was applied to a roughly 2 cm by roughly 2 cm area of upper inner arm skin. Throughout the approximately 24-week study period, patients were also given weekly therapeutic DPC doses on the scalp. Patch testing on the upper back used Finn chambers containing 0.01% DPC, with scoring done after 6 days according to International Contact Dermatitis Research Group standards. Alopecia areata with under or over 50% scalp involvement, alopecia totalis and alopecia universalis were represented in the patient cohort, which was mostly female. The libraries were sequenced as a pool, and the TCR yield per sample differed mostly because of small variations in library volumes within the pool. Peripheral blood TCR repertoire changes were tracked in vivo in alopecia patients during primary and secondary sensitization to the hapten diphenylcyclopropenone (DPC). Blood samples were taken from patients before sensitization (week 0) and then at 2, 6 and about 24 weeks after DPC sensitization. For TCR sequencing, blood came from 25 to 35 alopecia patients at anywhere from one to four time points (pre-sensitization, 2, 6 and 24 weeks). On the study overall, not on this receptor specifically: Because every patient had alopecia, a presumed autoimmune disease, the patients' immune response might differ from that of healthy individuals. Expanded TCRs formed significantly more large CDR3 similarity clusters than pre-sensitization or healthy control sets, consistent with antigen-driven responses. DPC sensitization did not change the number of TCRs with a frequency above 1 in 1000, and there was no evidence of changes in global repertoire structure. Patch test score correlated positively with the number of PT1 expanded TCRs, reaching significance at thresholds 8, 16 and 32 but not at 4. Repeated subsampling changed both the strength of the expansion versus patch-test correlation and the threshold at which that correlation became significant.

For this chain, trimming is 5 bases at the V end and 7 bases at the J end, and the number of junction bases without a gene match is 11. CDR1 and CDR2 (SGHTA, FQGNSA) derive from the germline V gene. Counted from cysteine to phenylalanine, this CDR3 has 16 amino acids. Left in the record is the CDR3 DNA by itself, 48 bases read in frame from the first base. The sample's time point label is to be understood as: patch test 2, 6 weeks after DPC sensitization. The sample's treatment or condition label is to be understood as: therapeutic diphenylcyclopropenone sensitization with weekly scalp DPC. At every patch-test visit, the blood draw took place before the patch test was put on. Patients were considered eligible if aged 18 to 70, diagnosed with alopecia and deemed suitable for DPC therapy, and patients were excluded if pregnant. Total RNA was extracted from unfractionated whole blood collected in Tempus Blood RNA tubes.

The library was built by means of RACE. Data came from a NextSeq 500. During library preparation, unique molecular identifiers were attached to individual cDNA molecules so that TCRs could be counted quantitatively and reproducibly. Each blood RNA sample was used to sequence both TCR alpha and TCR beta chains. On the authors' methods: The median number of TCRs per sample was roughly 98,000, ranging from roughly 20,000 to 700,000. V, J and CDR3 annotation of the TCR reads was carried out using the Decombinator software suite. Every sample was subsampled to the same number of TCRs (28,000) for the PS versus PT1 abundance plots. Expanded TCRs were defined as absent before sensitization and observed at least eight times at the 2-week time point. TCRdb took the public reads, trimmed them with fastp at Q25, ran MiXCR for clone calling and kept in-frame beta chains. Each record represents a unique CDR3 protein, reported with the most common genes and DNA among its rows. These V and J calls rely on TCRdb rather than the paper's analysis. The sample yields 89,000 or so distinct CDR3 sequences; about 6.3% were counted once. The top ten clonotypes cover about 1.5% of the sample.

The receptor was isolated from a woman aged 25 to 45 with alopecia areata. Some clones in this sample may be carry-over from other donors' samples. The sample was whole blood, taken in connection with sensitization to the hapten diphenylcyclopropenone (DPC). The rearranged chain carries TRBV7-2 and TRBJ1-4; 9 nucleotides in the junction match TRBD1. The CDR3 protein: CASSTQHRGRGEKLFF. The DNA sequence is as follows: TGTGCCAGCAGCACCCAACACAGGGGGCGCGGTGAAAAACTGTTTTTT.